Each of the 3 T cell receptor beta chains below was sequenced from the same sample in a study of CD8+ T cells in alopecia areata. Regarding treatment: oral pan-JAK inhibitor, 5-10 mg twice daily. After isolation, RNA underwent reverse transcription to generate cDNA as the sequencing template. The protocol was immunoSEQ multiplex PCR, while the TCRdb copy is restricted to in-frame clones and leaves out a portion. This table has around 180,000 clones, about three fifths appearing once. This specimen consisted of CD4+ T cells sorted from blood, obtained around week 49, from a patient treated with tofacitinib. These receptors all stem from a human donor with alopecia areata.

The gene calls are TRBV4-3 and TRBJ1-4; D not certain. V was pared by 2 bases and J by 3 bases, with 13 bases between. The CDR3 covers 16 residues. Germline CDR1 and CDR2: LGHNA and YSLEER. CDR3 loop: CASSQKARTPNEKLFF. In DNA, the CDR3 is TGCGCCAGCAGCCAAAAAGCCCGGACCCCTAATGAAAAACTGTTTTTT.

The chain links TRBV30 to TRBJ2-2, with a tentative D call TRBD2 (5 bases). This CDR3 region has 15 residues. The germline V and J ends were trimmed by 1 base and 3 bases, with 12 bases remaining between them. CDR1 is GTSNPN and CDR2 is SVGIG in the germline V gene (reference sequence). The CDR3 protein is CAWSAETRDTGELFF. For the CDR3, the DNA is TGTGCCTGGAGTGCCGAGACGAGGGACACCGGGGAGCTGTTTTTT.

This clone was detected only a few times. V is TRBV7-3 and J is TRBJ1-2, with 10 bases aligning to TRBD1. With V trimmed by 0 bases and J by 8 bases, 3 bases remained unmatched. Germline V gene lookup returns CDR1 SGHTA and CDR2 FQGTGA. This CDR3 spans 14 amino acids. The CDR3 spells CASSLTGTGDGYTF. CDR3 nucleotides: TGTGCCAGCAGCTTAACTGGGACAGGGGACGGCTACACCTTC.